One T cell receptor beta chain is described in this entry. An end of the junction does not agree with germline; a read error may underlie this. This sample also contains other DNA sequences that code for the same CDR3. Amplification used 60 Vbeta primers and 13 Jbeta primers. Profiling relied on immunoSEQ multiplex PCR, and the TCRdb table lists in-frame clones only, not all of them. The sample carries some 120,000 clones, approximately 78% recorded once. This record belongs to a study of cytomegalovirus exposure and HLA in healthy donors. This CDR3 is 14 amino acids long. Germline V gives CDR1 SEHNR, CDR2 FQNEAQ (reference sequence).

This receptor was taken from a woman aged 40 to 55 in good health and CMV-seronegative. Specimen: PBMCs. The V and J genes are TRBV7-9 and TRBJ2-7; weak D call: TRBD2 (6 bases). As DNA, the CDR3 is TGTGCCAGCAGCTTAGTGCAGGGACTCTACGAGCAGTATTTC. This encodes CASSLVQGLYEQYF.